This T cell receptor (beta chain) was obtained from a study of spatial heterogeneity in lung cancer. Study-level points and caveats: Ubiquitous expanded tumor TCRs were observed in blood more at resection than follow-up.

Germline V gives CDR1 SGHTA, CDR2 FQGNSA. V was trimmed by 3 bases and J by 5 bases, leaving 8 bases between them. This CDR3 is 12 amino acids long. As regards this clonotype: Its antigen remains unidentified.

TCRdb recomputed calls from the 5' RACE reads with MiXCR, one row per CDR3 protein. The sample shows some 46,000 distinct CDR3 sequences, 10% to 15% of them seen only once. The time point here: blood at routine non-recurrence follow-up after resection. Material for sequencing was whole RNA from tumor, nontumor lung or frozen PBMC, left unsorted. This chain connects TRBV7-2 to TRBJ2-7; no reliable D call. The origin of this receptor is a male donor with early-stage non-small cell lung cancer. The sequencing here drew on PBMCs, taken at follow-up. In DNA form, the CDR3 reads TGTGCCAGCAGCTTTGGGCCGAACGAGCAGTACTTC. Its translation is CASSFGPNEQYF. Full variable domain (remainder filled in from reference TRBV7-2 and TRBJ2-7): GAGVSQSPSNKVTEKGKDVELRCDPISGHTALYWYRQSLGQGLEFLIYFQGNSAPDKSGLPSDRFSAERTGGSVSTLTIQRTQQEDSAVYLCASSFGPNEQYFGPGTRLTVT.